Reported below is one TCR beta chain. The target antigen is unknown. Clones were sequenced by immunoSEQ multiplex PCR, and TCRdb holds only the in-frame ones, with some missing. The table includes 15,000 to 20,000 clones, approximately 79% detected once. This entry belongs to a study of ipilimumab plus nivolumab after autologous stem cell transplantation. Study summary: DLBCL patients had primary refractory or relapsed disease.

Study-wide results and caveats: The authors say TCR, Treg and microbiome findings warrant further study.

Starting 14 to 28 days after autologous transplant, ipilimumab 1 mg/kg was given. The clonotype comes from a male donor with diffuse large B-cell lymphoma. Sequencing used PBMCs, obtained in a trial of ipilimumab plus nivolumab as post-transplant consolidation.

This CDR3 reads CAWSRQVSNQPQHF. The CDR3 bases are TGTGCCTGGAGTCGGCAGGTTAGCAATCAGCCCCAGCATTTT. The chain is built from TRBV30 and TRBJ1-5; D is unclear. This CDR3 spans 14 amino acids. CDR1 GTSNPN and CDR2 SVGIG come from the germline V gene (reference sequence). V was clipped by 2 bases and J by 0 bases, with 8 bases between them.